The present T cell receptor beta chain was sequenced within a study of blood T cells in healthy people across ages. Study summary: Using template switching, researchers captured about one barcoded beta molecule for each two T cells. Whole-study findings and limits: Across the age range, TCR beta diversity per million T cells fell in a roughly linear way.

Samples each had at least 5 micrograms of total RNA extracted. For the second PCR, which ran for about 7 to 11 cycles, a sample-barcoded 5' primer and a J-beta primer mix were used. A template-switch adaptor with 12 random nucleotides tagged each cDNA molecule. One entry per CDR3 protein, called by TCRdb with MiXCR from the 5' RACE reads. The sample shows 1.8 million or so distinct CDR3 sequences, around 40% of them seen only once. The CDR3 runs 15 residues. Germline V gene sequence: CDR1 SGHAT, CDR2 FQNNGV. V was trimmed by 0 bases and J by 2 bases, leaving 9 bases between them. There are a few counts of this clonotype. The target antigen is unknown.

The chain links TRBV11-2 to TRBJ2-3; D is uncertain. The source of this sequence is a human donor in good health. Sequences were obtained from blood. In DNA, the CDR3 is TGTGCCAGCAGCTTAGAGGGTCGCCCCACAGATACGCAGTATTTT. It specifies CASSLEGRPTDTQYF. The whole variable domain, filled in from reference TRBV11-2 and TRBJ2-3, reads EAGVAQSPRYKIIEKRQSVAFWCNPISGHATLYWYQQILGQGPKLLIQFQNNGVVDDSQLPKDRFSAERLKGVDSTLKIQPAKLEDSAVYLCASSLEGRPTDTQYFGPGTRLTVL.